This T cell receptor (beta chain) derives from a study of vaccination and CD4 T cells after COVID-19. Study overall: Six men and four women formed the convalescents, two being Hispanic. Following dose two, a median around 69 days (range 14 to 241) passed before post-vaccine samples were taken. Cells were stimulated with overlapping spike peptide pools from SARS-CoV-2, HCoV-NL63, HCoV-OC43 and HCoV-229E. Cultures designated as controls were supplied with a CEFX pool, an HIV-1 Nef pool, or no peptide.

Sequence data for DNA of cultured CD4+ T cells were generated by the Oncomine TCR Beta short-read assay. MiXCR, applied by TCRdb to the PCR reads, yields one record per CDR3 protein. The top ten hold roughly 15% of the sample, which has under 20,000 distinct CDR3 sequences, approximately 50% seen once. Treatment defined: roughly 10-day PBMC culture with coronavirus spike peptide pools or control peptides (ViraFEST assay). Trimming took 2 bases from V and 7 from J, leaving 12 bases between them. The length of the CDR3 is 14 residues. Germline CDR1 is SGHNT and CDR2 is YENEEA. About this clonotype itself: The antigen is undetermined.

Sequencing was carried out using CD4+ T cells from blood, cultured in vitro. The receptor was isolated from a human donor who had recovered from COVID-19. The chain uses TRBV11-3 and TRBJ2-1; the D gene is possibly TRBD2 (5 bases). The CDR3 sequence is CASSLMRASNEQFF. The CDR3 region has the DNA TGTGCCAGCAGCTTAATGAGGGCGAGTAATGAGCAGTTCTTC.